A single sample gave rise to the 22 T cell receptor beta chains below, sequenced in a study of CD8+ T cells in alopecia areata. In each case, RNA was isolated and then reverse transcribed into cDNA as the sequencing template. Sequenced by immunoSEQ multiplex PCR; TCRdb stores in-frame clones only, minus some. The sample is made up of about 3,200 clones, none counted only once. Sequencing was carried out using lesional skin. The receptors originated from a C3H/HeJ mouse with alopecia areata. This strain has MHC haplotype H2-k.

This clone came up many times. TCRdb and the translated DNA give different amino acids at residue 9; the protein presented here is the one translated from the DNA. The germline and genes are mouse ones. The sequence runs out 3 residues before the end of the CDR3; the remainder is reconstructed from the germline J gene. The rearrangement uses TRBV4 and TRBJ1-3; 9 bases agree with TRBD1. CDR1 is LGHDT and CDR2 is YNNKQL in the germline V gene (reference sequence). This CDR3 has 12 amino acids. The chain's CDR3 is CASRRDRATLYF. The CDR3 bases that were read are TGTGCCAGCAGAAGGGACAGGGCTACG.

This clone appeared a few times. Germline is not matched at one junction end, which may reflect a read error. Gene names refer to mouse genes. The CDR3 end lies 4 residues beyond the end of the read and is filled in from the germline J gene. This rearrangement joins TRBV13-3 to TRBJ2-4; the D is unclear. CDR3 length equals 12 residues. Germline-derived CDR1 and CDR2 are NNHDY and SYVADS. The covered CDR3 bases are TGTGTCAGCAGTGAACATCAAAAC. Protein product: CVSSEHQN. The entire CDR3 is CVSSEHQNTLYF.

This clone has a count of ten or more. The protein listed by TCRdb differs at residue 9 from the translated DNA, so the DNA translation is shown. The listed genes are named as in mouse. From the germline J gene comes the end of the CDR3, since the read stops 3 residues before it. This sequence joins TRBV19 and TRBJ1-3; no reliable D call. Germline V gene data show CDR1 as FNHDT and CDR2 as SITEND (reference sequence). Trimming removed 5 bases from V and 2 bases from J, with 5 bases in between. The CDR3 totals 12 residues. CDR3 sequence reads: CASRTTGNTLYF. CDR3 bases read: TGTGCCAGCAGAACAACTGGAAATACG. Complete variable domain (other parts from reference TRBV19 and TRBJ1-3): GGIITQTPKFLIGQEGQKLTLKCQQNFNHDTMYWYRQDSGKGLRLIYYSITENDLQKGDLSEGYDASREKKSSFSLTVTSAQKNEMAVFLCASRTTGNTLYFGEGSRLIVV.

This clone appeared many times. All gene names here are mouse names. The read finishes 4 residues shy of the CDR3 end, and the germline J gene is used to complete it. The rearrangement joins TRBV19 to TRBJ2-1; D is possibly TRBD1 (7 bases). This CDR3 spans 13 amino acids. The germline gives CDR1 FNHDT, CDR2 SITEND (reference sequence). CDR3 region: CASSLGGESEQFF. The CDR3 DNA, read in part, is TGTGCCAGCAGTTTAGGGGGCGAGTCT.

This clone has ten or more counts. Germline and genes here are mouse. The CDR3 sequence is CASSPGQGSNERLFF. CDR3 bases read: TGTGCCAGCAGCCCCGGACAGGGGTCCAACGAA. The chain carries TRBV5 and TRBJ1-4, with 9 nucleotides matching TRBD1. The read terminates 4 residues ahead of where the CDR3 ends, so the germline J gene completes it. The junction had 2 bases not matched to a gene; V was cut back by 4 bases and J by 2 bases. CDR1 is LGHNA, CDR2 YNLKQL, per germline (reference sequence). CDR3 length: 15 residues.

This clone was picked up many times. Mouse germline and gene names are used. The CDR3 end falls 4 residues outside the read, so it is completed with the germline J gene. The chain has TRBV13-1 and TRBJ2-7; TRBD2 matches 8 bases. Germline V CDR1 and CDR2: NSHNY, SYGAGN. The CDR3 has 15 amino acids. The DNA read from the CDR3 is TGTGCCAGCAGTGATCCCTGGGGGGTAACGTAT. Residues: CASSDPWGVTY. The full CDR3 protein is CASSDPWGVTYEQYF.

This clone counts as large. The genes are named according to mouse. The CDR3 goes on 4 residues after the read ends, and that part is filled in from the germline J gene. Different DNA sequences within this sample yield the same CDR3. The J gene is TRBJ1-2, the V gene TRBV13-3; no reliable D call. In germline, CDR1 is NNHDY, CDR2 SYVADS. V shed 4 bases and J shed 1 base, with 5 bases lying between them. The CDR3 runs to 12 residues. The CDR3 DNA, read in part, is TGTGCCAGCAGTCCAAAAAACTCC. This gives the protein CASSPKNS. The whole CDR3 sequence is CASSPKNSDYTF.

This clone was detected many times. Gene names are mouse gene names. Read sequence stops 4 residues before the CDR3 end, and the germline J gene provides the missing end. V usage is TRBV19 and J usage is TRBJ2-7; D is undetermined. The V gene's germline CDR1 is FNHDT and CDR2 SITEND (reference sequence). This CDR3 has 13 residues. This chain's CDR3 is CASSINSRYEQYF. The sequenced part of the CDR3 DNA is TGTGCCAGCAGTATAAACTCCCGATAT.

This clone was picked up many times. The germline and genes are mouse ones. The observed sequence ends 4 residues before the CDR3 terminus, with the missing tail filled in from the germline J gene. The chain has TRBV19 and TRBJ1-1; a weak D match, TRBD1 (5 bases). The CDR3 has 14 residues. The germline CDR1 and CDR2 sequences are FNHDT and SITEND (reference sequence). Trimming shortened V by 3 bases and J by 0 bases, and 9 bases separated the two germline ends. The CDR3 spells CASSKDSANTEVFF. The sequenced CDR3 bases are TGTGCCAGCAGTAAAGACAGTGCAAACACA.

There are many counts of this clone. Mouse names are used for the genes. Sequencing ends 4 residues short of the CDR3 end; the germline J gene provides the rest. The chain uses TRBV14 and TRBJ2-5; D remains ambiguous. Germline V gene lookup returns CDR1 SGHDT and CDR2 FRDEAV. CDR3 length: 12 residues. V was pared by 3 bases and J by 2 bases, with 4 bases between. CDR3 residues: CASSSGQDTQYF. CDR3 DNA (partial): TGTGCCAGCAGTTCTGGCCAAGAC.

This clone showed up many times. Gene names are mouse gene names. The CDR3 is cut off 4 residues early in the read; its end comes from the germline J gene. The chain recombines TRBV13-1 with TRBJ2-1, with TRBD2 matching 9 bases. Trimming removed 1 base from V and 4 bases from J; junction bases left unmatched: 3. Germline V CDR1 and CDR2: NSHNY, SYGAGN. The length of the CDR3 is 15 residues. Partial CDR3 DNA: TGTGCCAGCAGTGATTCTGGGGGGGATTATGCT. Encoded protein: CASSDSGGDYA. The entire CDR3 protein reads CASSDSGGDYAEQFF.

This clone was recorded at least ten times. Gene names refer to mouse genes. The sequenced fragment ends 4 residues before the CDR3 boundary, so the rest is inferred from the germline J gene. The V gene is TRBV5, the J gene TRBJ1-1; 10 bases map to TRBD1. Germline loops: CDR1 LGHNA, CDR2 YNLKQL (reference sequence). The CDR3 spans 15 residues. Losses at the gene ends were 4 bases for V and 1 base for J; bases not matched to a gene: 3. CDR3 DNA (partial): TGTGCCAGCAGCCTCCGACAGGGGGCGAACACA. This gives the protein CASSLRQGANT. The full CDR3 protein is CASSLRQGANTEVFF.

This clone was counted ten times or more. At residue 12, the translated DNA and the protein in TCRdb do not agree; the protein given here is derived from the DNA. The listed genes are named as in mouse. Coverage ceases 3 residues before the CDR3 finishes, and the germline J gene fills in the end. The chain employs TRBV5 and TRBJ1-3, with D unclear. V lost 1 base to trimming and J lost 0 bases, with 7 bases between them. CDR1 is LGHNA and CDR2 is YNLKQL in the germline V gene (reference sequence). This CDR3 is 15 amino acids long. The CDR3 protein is CASSQGPYSGNTLYF. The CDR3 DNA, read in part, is TGTGCCAGCAGCCAAGGTCCATATTCTGGAAATACG.

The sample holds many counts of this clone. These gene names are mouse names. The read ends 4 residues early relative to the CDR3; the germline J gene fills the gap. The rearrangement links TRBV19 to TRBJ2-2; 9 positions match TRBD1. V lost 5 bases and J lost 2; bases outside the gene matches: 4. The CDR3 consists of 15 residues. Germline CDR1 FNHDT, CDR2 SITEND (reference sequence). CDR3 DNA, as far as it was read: TGTGCCAGCAGCCTCGGGACAGGGAACACCGGG. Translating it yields CASSLGTGNTG. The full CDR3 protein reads CASSLGTGNTGQLYF.

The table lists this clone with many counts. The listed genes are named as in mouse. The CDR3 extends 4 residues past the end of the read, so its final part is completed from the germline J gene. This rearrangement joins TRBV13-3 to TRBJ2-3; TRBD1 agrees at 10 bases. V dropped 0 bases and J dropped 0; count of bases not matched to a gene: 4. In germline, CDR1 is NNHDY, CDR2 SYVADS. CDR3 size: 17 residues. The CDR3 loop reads CASSDARQGASAETLYF. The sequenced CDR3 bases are TGTGCCAGCAGTGATGCAAGACAGGGGGCTAGTGCAGAA.

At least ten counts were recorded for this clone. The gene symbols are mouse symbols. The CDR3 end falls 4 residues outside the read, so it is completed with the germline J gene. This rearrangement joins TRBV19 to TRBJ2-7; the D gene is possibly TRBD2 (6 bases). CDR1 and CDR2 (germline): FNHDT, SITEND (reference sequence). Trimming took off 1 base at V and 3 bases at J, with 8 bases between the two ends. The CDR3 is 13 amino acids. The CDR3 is CASSIWGLYEQYF. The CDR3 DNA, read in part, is TGTGCCAGCAGTATATGGGGACTCTAT. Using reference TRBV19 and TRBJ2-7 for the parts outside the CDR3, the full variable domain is GGIITQTPKFLIGQEGQKLTLKCQQNFNHDTMYWYRQDSGKGLRLIYYSITENDLQKGDLSEGYDASREKKSSFSLTVTSAQKNEMAVFLCASSIWGLYEQYFGPGTRLTVL.

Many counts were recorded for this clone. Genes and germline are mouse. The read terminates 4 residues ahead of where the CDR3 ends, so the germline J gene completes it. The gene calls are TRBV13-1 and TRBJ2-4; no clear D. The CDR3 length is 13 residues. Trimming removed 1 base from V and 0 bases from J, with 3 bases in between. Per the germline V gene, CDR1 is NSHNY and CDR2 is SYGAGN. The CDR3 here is CASSDKSQNTLYF. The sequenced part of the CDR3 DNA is TGTGCCAGCAGTGATAAGAGTCAAAAC.

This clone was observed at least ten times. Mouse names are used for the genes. The CDR3 loop is CASGENWGSQNTLYF. The sequenced part of the CDR3 DNA is TGTGCCAGCGGTGAGAACTGGGGTAGTCAAAAC. This chain links TRBV13-2 with TRBJ2-4; 7 bases are a match to TRBD2. The CDR3 extends 4 residues past the end of the read, so its final part is completed from the germline J gene. The CDR3 loop spans 15 amino acids. Germline V gives CDR1 NNHNN, CDR2 SYGAGS (reference sequence). V lost 2 bases to trimming and J lost 0 bases; unmatched junction nucleotides: 3.

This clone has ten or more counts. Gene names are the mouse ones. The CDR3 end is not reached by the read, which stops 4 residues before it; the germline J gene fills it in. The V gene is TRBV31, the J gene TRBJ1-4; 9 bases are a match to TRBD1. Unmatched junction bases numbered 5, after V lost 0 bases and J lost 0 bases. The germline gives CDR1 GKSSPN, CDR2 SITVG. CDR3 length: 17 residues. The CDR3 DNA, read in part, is TGTGCCTGGAGTCTAGGACAGGGGCAGATTTCCAACGAA. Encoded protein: CAWSLGQGQISNE. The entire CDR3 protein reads CAWSLGQGQISNERLFF.

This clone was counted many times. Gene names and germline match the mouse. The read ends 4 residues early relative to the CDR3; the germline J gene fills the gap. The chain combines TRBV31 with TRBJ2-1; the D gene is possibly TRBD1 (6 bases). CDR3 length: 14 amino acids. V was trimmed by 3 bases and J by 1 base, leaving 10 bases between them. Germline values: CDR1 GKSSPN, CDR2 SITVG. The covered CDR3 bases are TGTGCCTGGAGCCCCCAGGGGAACTATGCT. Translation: CAWSPQGNYA. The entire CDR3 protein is CAWSPQGNYAEQFF.

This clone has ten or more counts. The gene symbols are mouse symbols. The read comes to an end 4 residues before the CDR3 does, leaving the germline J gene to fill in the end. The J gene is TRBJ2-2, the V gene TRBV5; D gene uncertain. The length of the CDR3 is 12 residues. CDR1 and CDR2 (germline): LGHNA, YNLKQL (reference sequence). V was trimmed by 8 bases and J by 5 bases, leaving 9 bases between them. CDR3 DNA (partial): TGTGCCAGCGCCGCCAGGACCGGG. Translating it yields CASAARTG. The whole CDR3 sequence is CASAARTGQLYF.

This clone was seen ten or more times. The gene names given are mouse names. CDR3: CASSTPDTYEQYF. The DNA read from the CDR3 is TGTGCCAGCAGTACCCCGGACACCTAT. The chain links TRBV19 to TRBJ2-7; maybe TRBD1 (5 bases). The read finishes 4 residues shy of the CDR3 end, and the germline J gene is used to complete it. The CDR3 is made up of 13 amino acids. With 3 bases removed from V and 2 bases from J, the gap between germline ends came to 9 bases. The germline gives CDR1 FNHDT, CDR2 SITEND (reference sequence).